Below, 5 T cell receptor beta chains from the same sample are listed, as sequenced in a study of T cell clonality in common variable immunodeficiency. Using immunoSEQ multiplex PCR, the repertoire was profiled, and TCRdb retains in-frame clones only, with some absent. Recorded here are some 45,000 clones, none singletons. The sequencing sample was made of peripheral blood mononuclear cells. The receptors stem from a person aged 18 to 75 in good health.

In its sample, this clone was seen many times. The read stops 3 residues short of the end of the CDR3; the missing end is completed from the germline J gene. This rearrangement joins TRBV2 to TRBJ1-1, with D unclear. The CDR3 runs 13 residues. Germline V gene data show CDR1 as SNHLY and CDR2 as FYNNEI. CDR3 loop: CARRGGQDGLAFF. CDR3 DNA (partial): TGTGCCCGCCGGGGAGGCCAGGACGGGTTG.

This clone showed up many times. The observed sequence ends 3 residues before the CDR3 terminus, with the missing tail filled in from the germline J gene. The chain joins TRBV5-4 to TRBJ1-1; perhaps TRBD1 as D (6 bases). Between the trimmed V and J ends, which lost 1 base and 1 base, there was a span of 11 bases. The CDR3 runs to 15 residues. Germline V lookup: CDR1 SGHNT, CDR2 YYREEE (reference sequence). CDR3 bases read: TGTGCCAGCAGCTTGCCAGGGGTAGGGAACACTGAA. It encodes CASSLPGVGNTE. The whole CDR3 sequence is CASSLPGVGNTEAFF.

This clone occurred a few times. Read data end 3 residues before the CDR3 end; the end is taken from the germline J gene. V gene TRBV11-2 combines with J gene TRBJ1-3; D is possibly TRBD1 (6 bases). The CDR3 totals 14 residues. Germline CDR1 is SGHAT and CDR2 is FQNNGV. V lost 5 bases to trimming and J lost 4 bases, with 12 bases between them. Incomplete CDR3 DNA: TGTGCCAGCAGCCGAGAGGGGGTAGGAAACACC. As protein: CASSREGVGNT. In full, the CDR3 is CASSREGVGNTIYF. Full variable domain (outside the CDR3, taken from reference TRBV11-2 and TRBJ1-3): EAGVAQSPRYKIIEKRQSVAFWCNPISGHATLYWYQQILGQGPKLLIQFQNNGVVDDSQLPKDRFSAERLKGVDSTLKIQPAKLEDSAVYLCASSREGVGNTIYFGEGSWLTVV.

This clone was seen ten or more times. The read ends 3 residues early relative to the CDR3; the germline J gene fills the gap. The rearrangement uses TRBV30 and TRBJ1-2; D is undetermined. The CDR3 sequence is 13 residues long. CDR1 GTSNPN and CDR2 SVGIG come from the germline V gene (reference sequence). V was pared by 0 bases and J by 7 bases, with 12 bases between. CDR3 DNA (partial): TGTGCCTGGAGTGTACTTAAGGGTTCTGGC. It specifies CAWSVLKGSG. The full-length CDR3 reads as CAWSVLKGSGYTF. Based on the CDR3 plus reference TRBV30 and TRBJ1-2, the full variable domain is SQTIHQWPATLVQPVGSPLSLECTVEGTSNPNLYWYRQAAGRGLQLLFYSVGIGQISSEVPQNLSASRPQDRQFILSSKKLLLSDSGFYLCAWSVLKGSGYTFGSGTRLTVV.

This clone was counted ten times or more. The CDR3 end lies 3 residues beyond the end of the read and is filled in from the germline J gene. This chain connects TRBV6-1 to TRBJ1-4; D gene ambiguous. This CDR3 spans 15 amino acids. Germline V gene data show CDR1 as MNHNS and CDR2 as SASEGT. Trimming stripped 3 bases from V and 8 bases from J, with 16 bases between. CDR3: CASSESVMEKEKLFF. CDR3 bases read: TGTGCCAGCAGTGAGAGCGTAATGGAAAAGGAAAAA.